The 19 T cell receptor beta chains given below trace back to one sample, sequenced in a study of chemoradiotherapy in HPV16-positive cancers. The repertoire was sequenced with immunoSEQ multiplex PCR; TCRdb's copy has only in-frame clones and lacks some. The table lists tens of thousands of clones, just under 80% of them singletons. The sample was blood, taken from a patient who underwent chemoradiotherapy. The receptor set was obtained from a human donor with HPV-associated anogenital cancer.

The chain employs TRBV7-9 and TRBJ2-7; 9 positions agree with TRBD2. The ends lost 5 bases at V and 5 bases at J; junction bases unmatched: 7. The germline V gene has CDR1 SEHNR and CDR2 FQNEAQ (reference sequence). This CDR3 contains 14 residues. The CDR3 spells CASSRGTSRHEQYF. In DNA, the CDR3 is TGTGCCAGCAGCCGAGGGACTAGCAGACACGAGCAGTACTTC.

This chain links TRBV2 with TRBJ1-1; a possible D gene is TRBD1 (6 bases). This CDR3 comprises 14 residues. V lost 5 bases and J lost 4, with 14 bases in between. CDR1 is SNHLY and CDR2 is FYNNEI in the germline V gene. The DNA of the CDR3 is TGTGCCAGCAGTCCTGAGGGGGATTTCACTGAAGCTTTCTTT. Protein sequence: CASSPEGDFTEAFF.

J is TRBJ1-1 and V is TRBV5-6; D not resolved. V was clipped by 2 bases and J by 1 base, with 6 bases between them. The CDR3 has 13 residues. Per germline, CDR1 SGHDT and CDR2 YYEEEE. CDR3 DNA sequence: TGTGCCAGCAGCTTCAACCCGAACACTGAAGCTTTCTTT. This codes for CASSFNPNTEAFF.

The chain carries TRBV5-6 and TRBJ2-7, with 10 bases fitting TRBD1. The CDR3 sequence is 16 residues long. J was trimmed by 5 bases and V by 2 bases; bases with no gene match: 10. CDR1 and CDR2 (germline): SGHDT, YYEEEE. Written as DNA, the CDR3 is TGTGCCAGCAGCTTATTGTACCGGGACAGGGGCGACGAGCAGTACTTC. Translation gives CASSLLYRDRGDEQYF.

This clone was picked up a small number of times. Here the CDR3 DNA reads TGTGCCAGCAGTGAATTTAGGAATGAGCAGTTCTTC. This sequence encodes CASSEFRNEQFF. The chain carries TRBV2 and TRBJ2-1; D ambiguous. The CDR3 spans 12 residues. The germline V and J ends were trimmed by 2 bases and 7 bases, with 6 bases remaining between them. CDR1 is SNHLY, CDR2 FYNNEI, per germline.

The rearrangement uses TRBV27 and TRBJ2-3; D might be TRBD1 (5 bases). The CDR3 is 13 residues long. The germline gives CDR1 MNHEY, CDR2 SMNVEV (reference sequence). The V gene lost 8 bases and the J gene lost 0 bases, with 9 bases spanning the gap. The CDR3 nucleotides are TGTGCCAGCCAAGACAGTAGCACAGATACGCAGTATTTT. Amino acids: CASQDSSTDTQYF.

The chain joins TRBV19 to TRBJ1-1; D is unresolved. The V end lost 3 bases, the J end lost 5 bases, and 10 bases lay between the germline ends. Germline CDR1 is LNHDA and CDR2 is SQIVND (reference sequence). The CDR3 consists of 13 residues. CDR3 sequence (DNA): TGTGCCAGTAGTATGAGTCCCGAAACTGAAGCTTTCTTT. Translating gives CASSMSPETEAFF.

CDR3 in DNA: TGTGCCTGCCAGGACAGGGCTGAAAAACTGTTTTTT. Translated, it gives CACQDRAEKLFF. This rearrangement joins TRBV30 to TRBJ1-4, with 8 nucleotides matching TRBD1. The CDR3 is 12 residues long. The germline V gene has CDR1 GTSNPN and CDR2 SVGIG (reference sequence). V shed 6 bases, J shed 7 bases, and the junction held 4 bases outside the gene matches.

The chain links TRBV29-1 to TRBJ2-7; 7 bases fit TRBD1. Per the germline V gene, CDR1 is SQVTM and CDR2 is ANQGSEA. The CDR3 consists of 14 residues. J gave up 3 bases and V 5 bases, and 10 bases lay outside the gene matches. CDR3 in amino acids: CSVFHPDRDYEQYF. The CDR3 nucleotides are TGCAGCGTTTTTCATCCCGACAGGGACTACGAGCAGTACTTC.

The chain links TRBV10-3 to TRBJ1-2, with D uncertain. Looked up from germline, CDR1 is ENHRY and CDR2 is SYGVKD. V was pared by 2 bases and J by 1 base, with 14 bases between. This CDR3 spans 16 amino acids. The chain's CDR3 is CAISEGPRSYNYGYTF. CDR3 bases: TGTGCCATCAGTGAGGGACCCAGATCCTATAACTATGGCTACACCTTC.

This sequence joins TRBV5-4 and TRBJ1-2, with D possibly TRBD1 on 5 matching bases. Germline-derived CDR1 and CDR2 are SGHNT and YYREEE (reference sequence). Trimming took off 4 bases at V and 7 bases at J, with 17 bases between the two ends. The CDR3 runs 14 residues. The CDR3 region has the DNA TGTGCCAGCAGCGCTGGGGGGGGTCTGTCTGGCTACACCTTC. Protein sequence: CASSAGGGLSGYTF.

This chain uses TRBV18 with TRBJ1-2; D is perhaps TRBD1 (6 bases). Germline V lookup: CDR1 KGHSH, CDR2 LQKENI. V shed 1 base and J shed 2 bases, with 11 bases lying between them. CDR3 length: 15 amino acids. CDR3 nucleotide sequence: TGTGCCAGCTCACCACTTGACAGGTTCAACTATGGCTACACCTTC. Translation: CASSPLDRFNYGYTF.

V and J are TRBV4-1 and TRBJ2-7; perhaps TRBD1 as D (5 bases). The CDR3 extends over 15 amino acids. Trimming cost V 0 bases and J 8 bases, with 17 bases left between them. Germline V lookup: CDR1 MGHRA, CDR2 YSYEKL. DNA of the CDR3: TGCGCCAGCAGCCAAGATCCCCAGCAGGGTTTTAAGCAGTACTTC. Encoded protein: CASSQDPQQGFKQYF.

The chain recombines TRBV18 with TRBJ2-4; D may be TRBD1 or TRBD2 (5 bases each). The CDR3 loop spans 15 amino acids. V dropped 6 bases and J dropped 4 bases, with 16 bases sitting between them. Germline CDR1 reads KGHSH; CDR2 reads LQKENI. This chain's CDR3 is CASSPGAGMKNIQYF. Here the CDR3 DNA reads TGTGCCAGCTCTCCCGGGGCAGGGATGAAAAACATTCAGTACTTC.

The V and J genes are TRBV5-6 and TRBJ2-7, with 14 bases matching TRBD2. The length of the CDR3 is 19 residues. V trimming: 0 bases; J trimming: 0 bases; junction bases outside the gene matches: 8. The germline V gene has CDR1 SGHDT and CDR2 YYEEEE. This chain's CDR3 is CASSLAETSGGVFSYEQYF. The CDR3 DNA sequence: TGTGCCAGCAGCTTGGCCGAGACTAGCGGGGGGGTGTTCTCCTACGAGCAGTACTTC.

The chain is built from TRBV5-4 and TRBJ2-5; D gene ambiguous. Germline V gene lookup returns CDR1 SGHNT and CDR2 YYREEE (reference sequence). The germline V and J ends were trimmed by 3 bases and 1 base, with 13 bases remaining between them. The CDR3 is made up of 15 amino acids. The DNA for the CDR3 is TGTGCCAGCAGCTGGGGTCGTATGAGCCAAGAGACCCAGTACTTC. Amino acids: CASSWGRMSQETQYF.

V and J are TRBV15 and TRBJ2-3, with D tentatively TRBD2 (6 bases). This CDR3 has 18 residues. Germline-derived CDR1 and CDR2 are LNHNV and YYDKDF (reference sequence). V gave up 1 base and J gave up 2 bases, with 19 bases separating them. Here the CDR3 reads CATSRGGVETRYTDTQYF. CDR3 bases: TGTGCCACCAGCAGAGGCGGGGTGGAGACTAGATACACAGATACGCAGTATTTT.

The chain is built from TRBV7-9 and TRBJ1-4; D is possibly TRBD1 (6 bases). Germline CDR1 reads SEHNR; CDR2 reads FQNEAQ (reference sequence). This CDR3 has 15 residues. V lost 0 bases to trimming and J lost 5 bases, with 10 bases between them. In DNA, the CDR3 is TGTGCCAGCAGCTTAGCACAGGGAGGGAATGAAAAACTGTTTTTT. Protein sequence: CASSLAQGGNEKLFF.

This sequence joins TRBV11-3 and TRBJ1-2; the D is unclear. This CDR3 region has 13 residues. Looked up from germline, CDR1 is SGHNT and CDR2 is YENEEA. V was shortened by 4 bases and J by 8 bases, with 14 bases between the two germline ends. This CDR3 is CASSSRSGTGYTF. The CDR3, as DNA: TGTGCCAGCAGCTCCAGATCCGGTACGGGCTACACCTTC.